Detailed here is one TCR beta chain. This record comes from a study of human CD8 memory T cell subsets. The authors made TCR beta libraries using UMI-labeled 5' RACE. From its re-call of the 5' RACE reads, TCRdb lists each CDR3 protein once, without DNA. Its listing shows more than 9,000 distinct CDR3 sequences. With exhausted-like traits, TPEX cells were early memory CD8+ T cells that were CCR7+ PD-1+ TIGIT+. The authors drew RNA from duplicate vials of some 150,000 sorted CD8+ T cells per subset. Sample: CD8+ T cells from PBMCs. The receptor was isolated from a human donor in good health.

CDR3 sequence reads: CASSSLDEQYF. The V and J genes are TRBV11-3 and TRBJ2-7. The CDR3 extends over 11 amino acids. Germline lookup yields CDR1 SGHNT and CDR2 YENEEA.